These 18 T cell receptor beta chains were all obtained from the same sample, sequenced in a study of regulatory T cells in long-lasting Graves disease. Time point specified: newly diagnosed GD, antithyroid drugs for less than 3 months. Scientists built the TCR library using RNA that was extracted from PBMCs. The authors built TCR beta libraries using iRepertoire HTBI primers and Arm-PCR of CDR3 regions. TCRdb re-called the multiplex PCR reads with MiXCR, one entry per CDR3 protein. The repertoire holds a few hundred thousand distinct CDR3 sequences, with 16% as singletons. These data were also reused for a study on T cells in Graves' hyperthyroidism and ophthalmopathy.

Sequencing was performed on peripheral blood mononuclear cells (PBMCs), taken at new diagnosis, from a patient treated with antithyroid drugs. These receptors all come from a man aged 35 to 55 with Graves disease.

This clonotype was counted at least ten times. The chain joins TRBV28 to TRBJ2-7, with D perhaps matching TRBD2 (6 bases). V was pared by 2 bases and J by 3 bases, with 8 bases between. This CDR3 contains 13 residues. CDR1 is MDHEN, CDR2 SYDVKM, per germline. CDR3 residues: CASSLGTLYEQYF. CDR3 in DNA: TGTGCCAGCAGTTTAGGGACTCTCTACGAGCAGTACTTC.

The table lists this clonotype with a few counts. This rearrangement joins TRBV6-5 to TRBJ2-1; D unclear. V was shortened by 1 base and J by 4 bases, with 5 bases between the two germline ends. From germline, CDR1 is MNHEY and CDR2 SVGAGI. The CDR3 sequence is 13 residues long. The CDR3, as DNA: TGTGCCAGCAGTTACTTCCGTTACAATGAGCAGTTCTTC. This sequence encodes CASSYFRYNEQFF.

The rearrangement uses TRBV20-1 and TRBJ2-3; 7 bases agree with TRBD1. The germline gives CDR1 DFQATT, CDR2 SNEGSKA (reference sequence). This CDR3 is built from 14 residues. Trimming at V came to 5 bases and at J to 8 bases, leaving 13 bases not matched to a gene. CDR3 coding DNA: TGCAGTGCTGGATCCGGGACAGTCGGGTTTACGCAGTATTTT. This sequence encodes CSAGSGTVGFTQYF.

This clonotype was seen repeatedly, ten times or more. The chain couples TRBV28 to TRBJ1-1; the match to TRBD1 covers 7 bases. V lost 4 bases, J lost 3 bases, and 8 bases stayed unmatched. The CDR3 extends over 15 amino acids. Germline values: CDR1 MDHEN, CDR2 SYDVKM. The CDR3 sequence is CASSSPGQRYTEAFF. The CDR3 DNA follows: TGTGCCAGCAGTTCTCCGGGACAGAGGTACACTGAAGCTTTCTTT.

This clonotype was found many times. This chain uses TRBV28 with TRBJ2-1; 8 bases map to TRBD2. Germline loops: CDR1 MDHEN, CDR2 SYDVKM. This CDR3 comprises 18 residues. The J segment lost 9 bases and the V segment lost 2 bases, leaving 18 bases of the junction unmatched. CDR3 loop: CASSLHSRGGWDGREQFF. CDR3 coding DNA: TGTGCCAGCAGTTTACATTCCCGGGGGGGCTGGGATGGCCGTGAGCAGTTCTTC.

The CDR3 bases are TGTGCCAGCAGTGAACTAGCGGGGGGCAATCAGCCCCAGCATTTT. It specifies CASSELAGGNQPQHF. The J gene is TRBJ1-5, the V gene TRBV6-1, with a tentative D call TRBD1 (5 bases). Germline V gives CDR1 MNHNS, CDR2 SASEGT. CDR3 size: 15 residues. The V end lost 2 bases, the J end lost 2 bases, and 10 bases lay between the germline ends.

The chain is built from TRBV5-1 and TRBJ1-1; 7 bases match TRBD1. Per the germline V gene, CDR1 is SGHRS and CDR2 is YFSETQ. The CDR3 totals 13 residues. V was clipped by 3 bases and J by 10 bases; unmatched bases: 9. CDR3 in amino acids: CASSSGQLVGAFF. CDR3 in DNA: TGCGCCAGCAGCTCGGGACAGTTGGTCGGAGCTTTCTTT.

This clonotype was seen many times. The genes are TRBV9 and TRBJ2-1; D not resolved. Per germline, CDR1 SGDLS and CDR2 YYNGEE. The length of the CDR3 is 16 residues. Trimming pared 0 bases from V and 8 bases from J, leaving 18 bases between. The CDR3 protein is CASSVDRYRRGDEQFF. In nucleotides, the CDR3 is TGTGCCAGCAGCGTAGATCGTTATAGGCGAGGTGATGAGCAGTTCTTC.

This clonotype was recorded at least ten times. V gene TRBV5-1 combines with J gene TRBJ2-1; D uncertain. CDR1 and CDR2 from the germline V gene are SGHRS and YFSETQ. This CDR3 has 14 amino acids. Trimming left V 3 bases short and J 5 bases short, with 12 bases between. This chain's CDR3 is CASSSNTFDNEQFF. The CDR3 DNA reads as TGCGCCAGCAGCTCCAATACTTTCGACAATGAGCAGTTCTTC.

This clonotype was seen repeatedly, ten times or more. This chain links TRBV12-3 or TRBV12-4 with TRBJ1-4; D unresolved. Trimming left V 6 bases short and J 8 bases short, with 16 bases between. This CDR3 has 14 amino acids. CDR3 DNA sequence: TGTGCCAGCAGCCGCCGGGCCATCGGGGAAAAACTGTTTTTT. Translated, it gives CASSRRAIGEKLFF.

The chain uses TRBV5-5 and TRBJ2-5; possibly TRBD2 for D (6 bases). The germline gives CDR1 SGHKS, CDR2 YYEKEE (reference sequence). The CDR3 spans 13 residues. The germline V and J ends were trimmed by 1 base and 9 bases, with 13 bases remaining between them. CDR3 DNA: TGTGCCAGCAGCTTGAACAGTAGGGAGGCCCAGTACTTC. Protein sequence: CASSLNSREAQYF.

This clonotype was recorded at least ten times. The V gene is TRBV28, the J gene TRBJ2-3; D is possibly TRBD1 or TRBD2 (5 bases each). CDR3 length: 16 amino acids. The germline V gene has CDR1 MDHEN and CDR2 SYDVKM. Trimming took 7 bases from V and 5 from J, leaving 22 bases between them. The CDR3 reads CASNEEVGRGGDTQYF. The DNA for the CDR3 is TGTGCCAGCAACGAGGAGGTGGGTCGGGGCGGAGATACGCAGTATTTT.

Ten or more counts support this clonotype. The chain joins TRBV5-5 to TRBJ1-4, with a weak D call TRBD1 (6 bases). CDR1 and CDR2 from the germline V gene are SGHKS and YYEKEE (reference sequence). V dropped 5 bases and J dropped 0 bases, with 20 bases sitting between them. This CDR3 has 18 residues. In nucleotides, the CDR3 is TGTGCCAGCAGACCCTTCTACCAGGGGACTACAACTAATGAAAAACTGTTTTTT. Translation: CASRPFYQGTTTNEKLFF. Drawing the rest from reference TRBV5-5 and TRBJ1-4, the complete variable domain is DAGVTQSPTHLIKTRGQQVTLRCSPISGHKSVSWYQQVLGQGPQFIFQYYEKEERGRGNFPDRFSARQFPNYSSELNVNALLLGDSALYLCASRPFYQGTTTNEKLFFGSGTQLSVL.

This clonotype was observed at least ten times. This chain uses TRBV6-1 with TRBJ2-5; TRBD2 might be the D (5 bases). The CDR3 is made up of 12 amino acids. Germline V gene sequence: CDR1 MNHNS, CDR2 SASEGT. The germline V and J ends were trimmed by 2 bases and 7 bases, with 8 bases remaining between them. The CDR3, as DNA: TGTGCCAGCAGTGAATGGGCGGGGACCCAGTACTTC. It codes for CASSEWAGTQYF.

This clonotype was seen at least ten times. This chain links TRBV7-9 with TRBJ2-7; either TRBD1 or TRBD2 may supply D (6 bases each). Trimming took 2 bases from V and 7 from J, leaving 12 bases between them. The CDR3 is 13 amino acids. The germline gives CDR1 SEHNR, CDR2 FQNEAQ (reference sequence). The CDR3 bases are TGTGCCAGCAGCTTACGGGGGCCGGGAGAGCAGTACTTC. It specifies CASSLRGPGEQYF.

This chain uses TRBV7-9 with TRBJ1-1; tentative D call: TRBD1 (6 bases). The V end was cut by 5 bases, the J end by 8 bases, with 9 bases between. This CDR3 has 11 residues. Germline-derived CDR1 and CDR2 are SEHNR and FQNEAQ (reference sequence). The DNA of the CDR3 is TGTGCCAGCAGCCCAGACAGGGAAGCTTTCTTT. Translating it yields CASSPDREAFF. Drawing the rest from reference TRBV7-9 and TRBJ1-1, the complete variable domain is DTGVSQNPRHKITKRGQNVTFRCDPISEHNRLYWYRQTLGQGPEFLTYFQNEAQLEKSRLLSDRFSAERPKGSFSTLEIQRTEQGDSAMYLCASSPDREAFFGQGTRLTVV.

The chain has TRBV20-1 and TRBJ2-7, with TRBD2 identical over 14 bases. Germline V gene lookup returns CDR1 DFQATT and CDR2 SNEGSKA (reference sequence). Trimming cost V 3 bases and J 0 bases; bases outside gene matches: 4. This CDR3 is 16 amino acids long. CDR3 in amino acids: CSASGTSGGYSYEQYF. CDR3 bases: TGCAGTGCTAGCGGGACTAGCGGGGGTTACTCCTACGAGCAGTACTTC.

In its sample, this clonotype was seen once. A much larger clone is a single base away; this may be a read error. V usage is TRBV7-3 and J usage is TRBJ2-5; D is possibly TRBD1 or TRBD2 (5 bases each). This CDR3 comprises 17 residues. Germline V gene lookup returns CDR1 SGHTA and CDR2 FQGTGA. CDR3 in DNA: TGTGCCAGCAGTGAACGCCGCGTAGGGGCGCCGTACAATGAGCGGTTCTTC. This codes for CASSERRVGAPYNERFF.